This TCR beta chain derives from a study of shared clonotypes between healthy human individuals. Germline V gene lookup returns CDR1 SGHRS and CDR2 YFSETQ. This CDR3 comprises 15 residues. Trimming at V came to 0 bases and at J to 5 bases, leaving 4 bases not matched to a gene. Only in-frame clones appear in the TCRdb table, and some are missing; sequencing was by immunoSEQ multiplex PCR. The sample records some 1,600,000 clones, around 98% being singletons. This chain connects TRBV5-1 to TRBJ1-5; 8 bases agree with TRBD1. This TCR was sampled from a man aged 25-45 years in good health. The sequenced material came from naive CD4+ T cells sorted from blood. Specified subset: CD45RA+ positively selected. CDR3 region: CASSLGDRGHQPQHF. In nucleotides, the CDR3 is TGCGCCAGCAGCTTGGGTGACAGGGGTCATCAGCCCCAGCATTTT.